These T cell receptor beta chains were read from a single sample in a study of cytomegalovirus exposure and HLA in healthy donors. Data came from immunoSEQ multiplex PCR; TCRdb stores just in-frame clones and leaves some out. This sample has about 200,000 clones, with 70% to 85% found just once. The sample taken for sequencing was PBMCs. The receptor set was obtained from a male donor in good health and CMV-seronegative. CDR3s include the opening cysteine and the closing phenylalanine or tryptophan. D genes are given only for firm matches. Not every row has a clone size; where given, it reads once, few, many or a size class.

d_call: TRBD2
v_call: TRBV4-1
j_call: TRBJ2-1
clone_size: .
cdr3_aa: CASSQGRGVMDEQFF
cdr3_nt: TGCGCCAGCAGCCAGGGCCGGGGGGTGATGGATGAGCAGTTCTTC

d_call: .
v_call: TRBV29-1
j_call: TRBJ2-1
clone_size: few
cdr3_aa: CSVEVGTVNNEQFF
cdr3_nt: TGCAGCGTTGAGGTCGGTACGGTCAACAATGAGCAGTTCTTC

d_call: .
v_call: TRBV6-5
j_call: TRBJ2-3
clone_size: .
cdr3_aa: CASSYPPRGTDTQYF
cdr3_nt: TGTGCCAGCAGTTATCCGCCCAGGGGAACAGATACGCAGTATTTT

d_call: .
v_call: TRBV7-2
j_call: TRBJ2-2
clone_size: .
cdr3_aa: CASSLAQGTTGELFF
cdr3_nt: TGTGCCAGCAGCTTAGCACAGGGAACCACCGGGGAGCTGTTTTTT

d_call: .
v_call: TRBV21-1
j_call: TRBJ2-1
clone_size: .
cdr3_aa: CASNNRDTGKSFYNEQFF
cdr3_nt: TGTGCCAGCAACAACCGGGACACAGGGAAGTCTTTTTACAATGAGCAGTTCTTC

d_call: TRBD2
v_call: TRBV19
j_call: TRBJ2-1
clone_size: once
cdr3_aa: CASSRIAGGPEGEQFF
cdr3_nt: TGTGCCAGTAGTAGAATAGCGGGAGGGCCGGAGGGTGAGCAGTTCTTC

d_call: .
v_call: TRBV7-9
j_call: TRBJ2-7
clone_size: few
cdr3_aa: CSSSLLLGEQYF
cdr3_nt: TGTTCCAGCAGCTTATTGTTGGGCGAGCAGTACTTC

d_call: .
v_call: TRBV19
j_call: TRBJ1-4
clone_size: .
cdr3_aa: CASTSEGREKLFF
cdr3_nt: TGTGCCAGTACATCGGAGGGGCGTGAAAAACTGTTTTTT

d_call: TRBD2
v_call: TRBV19
j_call: TRBJ2-7
clone_size: .
cdr3_aa: CASSLREGRDEQYF
cdr3_nt: TGTGCCAGTAGTCTCCGGGAGGGCCGCGACGAGCAGTACTTC

d_call: TRBD2
v_call: TRBV19
j_call: TRBJ2-5
clone_size: .
cdr3_aa: CASSMISGSEETQYF
cdr3_nt: TGTGCCAGTAGTATGATTAGCGGGAGCGAAGAGACCCAGTACTTC

d_call: TRBD1
v_call: TRBV7-6
j_call: TRBJ2-3
clone_size: once
cdr3_aa: CASSPNRGATDTQYF
cdr3_nt: TGTGCCAGCAGCCCTAACAGGGGGGCGACAGATACGCAGTATTTT

d_call: .
v_call: TRBV10-3
j_call: TRBJ2-2
clone_size: .
cdr3_aa: CAISEFTSTGELFF
cdr3_nt: TGTGCCATCAGTGAATTCACTTCTACCGGGGAGCTGTTTTTT

d_call: .
v_call: TRBV7-3
j_call: TRBJ2-6
clone_size: .
cdr3_aa: CASSLMSGANVLTF
cdr3_nt: TGTGCCAGCAGCTTAATGTCGGGGGCCAACGTCCTGACTTTC

d_call: TRBD1
v_call: TRBV19
j_call: TRBJ2-5
clone_size: .
cdr3_aa: CASSIGQGAAETQYF
cdr3_nt: TGTGCCAGTAGTATCGGACAGGGGGCGGCGGAGACCCAGTACTTC

d_call: TRBD2
v_call: TRBV29-1
j_call: TRBJ2-1
clone_size: .
cdr3_aa: CSVEDNRGSGRGVFF
cdr3_nt: TGCAGCGTTGAAGATAACCGGGGTAGCGGGAGGGGAGTGTTCTTC

d_call: TRBD1
v_call: TRBV10-2
j_call: TRBJ2-1
clone_size: once
cdr3_aa: CASRGPTRDRGYNEQFF
cdr3_nt: TGCGCCAGCAGGGGGCCAACTCGGGACAGGGGTTACAATGAGCAGTTCTTC

d_call: .
v_call: TRBV6-8
j_call: TRBJ1-5
clone_size: .
cdr3_aa: CASSPDSSGQPQHF
cdr3_nt: TGTGCCAGCAGCCCGGACAGTTCGGGGCAGCCCCAGCATTTT

d_call: TRBD2
v_call: TRBV5-1
j_call: TRBJ2-7
clone_size: .
cdr3_aa: CASSLEPLLAGDTYEQYF
cdr3_nt: TGCGCCAGCAGCCTCGAACCCCTCCTAGCGGGAGACACCTACGAGCAGTACTTC

d_call: .
v_call: TRBV7-7
j_call: TRBJ2-5
clone_size: .
cdr3_aa: CASSLAQDQETQYF
cdr3_nt: TGTGCTAGCAGCTTAGCACAGGACCAAGAGACCCAGTACTTC

d_call: TRBD2
v_call: TRBV4-1
j_call: TRBJ2-7
clone_size: once
cdr3_aa: CASSQAGGAYEQYF
cdr3_nt: TGCGCCAGCAGCCAAGCGGGAGGGGCCTACGAGCAGTACTTC

d_call: .
v_call: TRBV28
j_call: TRBJ2-1
clone_size: once
cdr3_aa: CASSYRGYYNEQFF
cdr3_nt: TGTGCCAGCAGTTATCGGGGGTACTACAATGAGCAGTTCTTC

d_call: TRBD2
v_call: TRBV7-8
j_call: TRBJ2-3
clone_size: .
cdr3_aa: CASSLGLAGIRGNTDTQYF
cdr3_nt: TGTGCCAGCAGCTTAGGTCTAGCGGGAATCCGGGGTAACACAGATACGCAGTATTTT

d_call: .
v_call: TRBV30
j_call: TRBJ1-2
clone_size: .
cdr3_aa: CAWSASSFNYGYTF
cdr3_nt: TGTGCCTGGAGTGCTTCGTCTTTTAACTATGGCTACACCTTC

d_call: TRBD1
v_call: TRBV7-3
j_call: TRBJ2-1
clone_size: .
cdr3_aa: CASSPPGGAYNEQFF
cdr3_nt: TGTGCCAGCAGCCCTCCAGGGGGCGCGTACAATGAGCAGTTCTTC